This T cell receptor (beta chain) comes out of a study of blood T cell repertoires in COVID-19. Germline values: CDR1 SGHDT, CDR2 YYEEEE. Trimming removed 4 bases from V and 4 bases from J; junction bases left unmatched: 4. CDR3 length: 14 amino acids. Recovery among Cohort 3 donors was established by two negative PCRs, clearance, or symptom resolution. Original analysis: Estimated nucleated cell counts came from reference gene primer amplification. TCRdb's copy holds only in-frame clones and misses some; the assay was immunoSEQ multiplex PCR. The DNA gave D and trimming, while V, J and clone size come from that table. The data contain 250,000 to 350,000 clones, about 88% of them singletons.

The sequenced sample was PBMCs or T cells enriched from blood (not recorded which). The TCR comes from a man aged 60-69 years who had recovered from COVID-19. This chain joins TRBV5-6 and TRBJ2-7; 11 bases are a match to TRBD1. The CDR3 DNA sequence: TGTGCCAGCAGCAAACGGGACAGGGGGTACGAGCAGTACTTC. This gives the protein CASSKRDRGYEQYF.